This TCR beta chain was sequenced during a study of cytomegalovirus exposure and HLA in healthy donors. Study-wide points: TCR sequences were mostly rare, though some public TCRs occurred in many donors.

The trim removed 4 bases at V and 1 base at J, leaving 7 bases unmatched. Germline CDR1 and CDR2: KGHSH and LQKENI. This CDR3 region has 17 residues. Generated by immunoSEQ multiplex PCR, the TCRdb table keeps only in-frame clones and is missing some. The data show a few hundred thousand clones, with roughly 89% seen just once and around 0.8% held by the top ten. About this clone itself: Antigen unknown.

This receptor was taken from a woman between 18 and 29 years old in good health and CMV-seronegative. V gene TRBV18 combines with J gene TRBJ2-6; 7 bases line up with TRBD1. Sequenced: PBMCs. This chain's CDR3 is CASSRQGPNSGANVLTF. Here the CDR3 DNA reads TGTGCCAGCTCACGACAGGGTCCCAATTCTGGGGCCAACGTCCTGACTTTC.